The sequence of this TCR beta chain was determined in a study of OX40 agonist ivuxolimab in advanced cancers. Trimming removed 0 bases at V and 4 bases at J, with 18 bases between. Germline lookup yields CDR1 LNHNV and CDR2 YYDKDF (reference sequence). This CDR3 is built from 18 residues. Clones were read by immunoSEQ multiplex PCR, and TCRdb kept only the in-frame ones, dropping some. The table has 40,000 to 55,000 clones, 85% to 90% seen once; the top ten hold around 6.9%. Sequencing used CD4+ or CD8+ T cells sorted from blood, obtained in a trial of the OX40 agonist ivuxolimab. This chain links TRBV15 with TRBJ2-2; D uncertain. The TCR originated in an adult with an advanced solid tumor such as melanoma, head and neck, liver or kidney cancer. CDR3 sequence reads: CATSRESASLRLTGELFF. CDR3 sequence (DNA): TGTGCCACCAGCAGAGAATCGGCCAGCCTCAGACTCACCGGGGAGCTGTTTTTT.